A selection of T cell receptor beta chains follows, all from one sample in a study of shared clonotypes between healthy human individuals. Clones were read by immunoSEQ multiplex PCR, and TCRdb kept only the in-frame ones, dropping some. The sample has a few million clones, 90% to 95% seen once. Material: naive CD4+ T cells sorted from blood. These receptors came from a man younger than 35 in good health. Both conserved end residues are part of each CDR3. The D gene is left open where the match is weak. Rows give clone size only sometimes, using once, few, many, or a class for an expanded clone.

clone size: -
V gene: TRBV6-1
J gene: TRBJ1-2
D gene: -
CDR3 protein: CASSVQKGVGYGYTF
CDR3 DNA: TGTGCCAGCAGTGTACAAAAGGGGGTAGGCTATGGCTACACCTTC

clone size: -
V gene: TRBV10-1
J gene: TRBJ2-2
D gene: -
CDR3 protein: CASSERQSSGELFF
CDR3 DNA: TGCGCCAGCAGTGAGCGACAGTCTTCCGGGGAGCTGTTTTTT

clone size: -
V gene: TRBV7-9
J gene: TRBJ1-3
D gene: TRBD1
CDR3 protein: CASSLGQGLRGNTIYF
CDR3 DNA: TGTGCCAGCAGCTTAGGACAGGGTTTACGCGGAAACACCATATATTTT

clone size: -
V gene: TRBV5-5
J gene: TRBJ2-1
D gene: -
CDR3 protein: CASSRDGLRQFF
CDR3 DNA: TGTGCCAGCAGTCGAGACGGTTTGAGGCAGTTCTTC

clone size: -
V gene: TRBV7-8
J gene: TRBJ2-7
D gene: TRBD1
CDR3 protein: CASSVERTGIRYEQYF
CDR3 DNA: TGTGCCAGCAGCGTAGAAAGGACAGGGATAAGGTACGAGCAGTACTTC

clone size: -
V gene: TRBV6-5
J gene: TRBJ1-2
D gene: -
CDR3 protein: CASTPLDSWNYGYTF
CDR3 DNA: TGTGCCAGCACTCCCCTAGACAGTTGGAACTATGGCTACACCTTC

clone size: few
V gene: TRBV7-9
J gene: TRBJ2-7
D gene: -
CDR3 protein: CASGQNEQYF
CDR3 DNA: TGTGCCAGCGGACAGAACGAGCAGTACTTC

clone size: -
V gene: TRBV10-1
J gene: TRBJ2-5
D gene: -
CDR3 protein: CASSENGETQYF
CDR3 DNA: TGCGCCAGCAGTGAGAACGGGGAGACCCAGTACTTC

clone size: -
V gene: TRBV2
J gene: TRBJ1-5
D gene: -
CDR3 protein: CASSEGQSNQPQHF
CDR3 DNA: TGTGCCAGCAGTGAGGGGCAGAGCAATCAGCCCCAGCATTTT

clone size: -
V gene: TRBV28
J gene: TRBJ1-5
D gene: -
CDR3 protein: CASNPPGGRGNQPQHF
CDR3 DNA: TGTGCCAGCAACCCCCCCGGGGGTCGAGGCAATCAGCCCCAGCATTTT

clone size: -
V gene: TRBV19
J gene: TRBJ1-4
D gene: -
CDR3 protein: CASSIGGAPEEKLFF
CDR3 DNA: TGTGCCAGTAGTATTGGAGGGGCCCCAGAGGAAAAACTGTTTTTT

clone size: -
V gene: TRBV18
J gene: TRBJ2-2
D gene: TRBD2
CDR3 protein: CASSSTSGTGTGELFF
CDR3 DNA: TGTGCCAGCTCATCGACTAGCGGGACGGGCACCGGGGAGCTGTTTTTT

clone size: -
V gene: TRBV6-6
J gene: TRBJ1-6
D gene: -
CDR3 protein: CASSQRATNPYSPLHF
CDR3 DNA: TGTGCCAGCAGTCAGAGGGCCACCAACCCATATTCACCCCTCCACTTT

clone size: -
V gene: TRBV7-6
J gene: TRBJ1-2
D gene: -
CDR3 protein: CASSLDTGNYGYTF
CDR3 DNA: TGTGCCAGCAGCTTAGATACAGGGAACTATGGCTACACCTTC

clone size: -
V gene: TRBV7-8
J gene: TRBJ1-3
D gene: -
CDR3 protein: CASSLGQGSGNTIYF
CDR3 DNA: TGTGCCAGCAGCTTAGGGCAGGGCTCTGGAAACACCATATATTTT

clone size: -
V gene: TRBV9
J gene: TRBJ2-5
D gene: TRBD2
CDR3 protein: CASSPHAGGETQYF
CDR3 DNA: TGTGCCAGCAGCCCGCACGCGGGAGGGGAGACCCAGTACTTC

clone size: once
V gene: TRBV4-2
J gene: TRBJ2-3
D gene: -
CDR3 protein: CASSQAGLPDTQYF
CDR3 DNA: TGTGCCAGCAGCCAAGCGGGTTTACCGGATACGCAGTATTTT

clone size: few
V gene: TRBV5-4
J gene: TRBJ2-7
D gene: -
CDR3 protein: CASSLDSPYEQYF
CDR3 DNA: TGTGCCAGCAGCTTGGACAGTCCCTACGAGCAGTACTTC

clone size: -
V gene: TRBV6-5
J gene: TRBJ1-6
D gene: TRBD1
CDR3 protein: CASSYGMGQNNSPLHF
CDR3 DNA: TGTGCCAGCAGTTACGGGATGGGACAGAATAATTCACCCCTCCACTTT

clone size: -
V gene: TRBV9
J gene: TRBJ2-3
D gene: -
CDR3 protein: CASSVVSLRATDTQYF
CDR3 DNA: TGTGCCAGCAGCGTAGTTTCCCTTCGCGCCACAGATACGCAGTATTTT

clone size: -
V gene: TRBV7-2
J gene: TRBJ2-7
D gene: -
CDR3 protein: CASSLVTGAAAEQYF
CDR3 DNA: TGTGCCAGCAGCTTAGTTACGGGGGCGGCCGCCGAGCAGTACTTC

clone size: -
V gene: TRBV7-6
J gene: TRBJ2-3
D gene: TRBD1
CDR3 protein: CASLLRDSLTDTQYF
CDR3 DNA: TGTGCCAGCCTTCTCCGGGACAGCTTAACAGATACGCAGTATTTT

clone size: -
V gene: TRBV6-1
J gene: TRBJ1-5
D gene: -
CDR3 protein: CASSSGAREPQHF
CDR3 DNA: TGTGCCAGCAGTTCCGGGGCGAGGGAGCCCCAGCATTTT

clone size: -
V gene: TRBV18
J gene: TRBJ1-3
D gene: -
CDR3 protein: CASSPMGAGNTIYF
CDR3 DNA: TGTGCCAGCTCACCCATGGGTGCGGGAAACACCATATATTTT

clone size: few
V gene: TRBV9
J gene: TRBJ2-2
D gene: -
CDR3 protein: CASSVGGVGELFF
CDR3 DNA: TGTGCCAGCAGCGTAGGCGGGGTCGGGGAGCTGTTTTTT

clone size: -
V gene: TRBV11-2
J gene: TRBJ1-2
D gene: -
CDR3 protein: CASSLGGANYGYTF
CDR3 DNA: TGTGCCAGCAGCTTAGGGGGAGCTAACTATGGCTACACCTTC

clone size: -
V gene: TRBV19
J gene: TRBJ2-7
D gene: TRBD1
CDR3 protein: CASSTSGTAAYEQYF
CDR3 DNA: TGTGCCAGTAGTACCTCCGGGACAGCCGCCTACGAGCAGTACTTC

clone size: -
V gene: TRBV30
J gene: TRBJ2-1
D gene: -
CDR3 protein: CAWRDGTSSYNEQFF
CDR3 DNA: TGTGCCTGGAGGGACGGGACGAGCTCCTACAATGAGCAGTTCTTC

clone size: -
V gene: TRBV5-1
J gene: TRBJ1-2
D gene: -
CDR3 protein: CASSLASGVGYGYTF
CDR3 DNA: TGCGCCAGCAGCTTGGCCTCGGGCGTGGGGTATGGCTACACCTTC

clone size: -
V gene: TRBV6-1
J gene: TRBJ1-5
D gene: -
CDR3 protein: CASSPTGSLPQHF
CDR3 DNA: TGTGCCAGCAGTCCAACAGGGAGCTTACCCCAGCATTTT

clone size: once
V gene: TRBV7-7
J gene: TRBJ2-7
D gene: -
CDR3 protein: CASSQPGMGHHEQYF
CDR3 DNA: TGTGCTAGCAGCCAGCCAGGGATGGGGCACCACGAGCAGTACTTC

clone size: -
V gene: TRBV5-1
J gene: TRBJ1-1
D gene: TRBD1
CDR3 protein: CASAPGTVNTEAFF
CDR3 DNA: TGCGCCAGCGCCCCCGGGACAGTGAACACTGAAGCTTTCTTT

clone size: -
V gene: TRBV14
J gene: TRBJ2-7
D gene: -
CDR3 protein: CASSPLGPGREQYF
CDR3 DNA: TGTGCCAGCAGCCCCCTGGGCCCCGGCAGGGAGCAGTACTTC

clone size: -
V gene: TRBV18
J gene: TRBJ2-6
D gene: -
CDR3 protein: CASSPLPGSGANVLTF
CDR3 DNA: TGTGCCAGCTCACCACTGCCAGGGTCTGGGGCCAACGTCCTGACTTTC

clone size: -
V gene: TRBV27
J gene: TRBJ2-7
D gene: -
CDR3 protein: CASSLSAPYEQYF
CDR3 DNA: TGTGCCAGCAGTTTATCGGCACCCTACGAGCAGTACTTC

clone size: -
V gene: TRBV5-1
J gene: TRBJ1-2
D gene: TRBD1
CDR3 protein: CASSPLTPGQGGGYTF
CDR3 DNA: TGCGCCAGCAGCCCCTTAACACCGGGACAGGGCGGCGGCTACACCTTC

clone size: -
V gene: TRBV11-3
J gene: TRBJ1-5
D gene: -
CDR3 protein: CASRISGRQSEPQHF
CDR3 DNA: TGTGCCAGCAGGATTTCCGGTCGACAATCAGAGCCCCAGCATTTT

clone size: -
V gene: TRBV5-1
J gene: TRBJ1-5
D gene: -
CDR3 protein: CASSLDGVNQPQHF
CDR3 DNA: TGCGCCAGCAGCTTGGACGGGGTCAATCAGCCCCAGCATTTT

clone size: -
V gene: TRBV6-5
J gene: TRBJ2-6
D gene: -
CDR3 protein: CAGTPSGANVLTF
CDR3 DNA: TGTGCCGGTACCCCCTCTGGGGCCAACGTCCTGACTTTC

clone size: -
V gene: TRBV30
J gene: TRBJ1-1
D gene: -
CDR3 protein: CAWSVISSTEAFF
CDR3 DNA: TGTGCCTGGAGTGTAATCAGTTCCACTGAAGCTTTCTTT

clone size: -
V gene: TRBV27
J gene: TRBJ1-6
D gene: -
CDR3 protein: CASSSVTSSYNSPLHF
CDR3 DNA: TGTGCCAGCAGTTCCGTGACATCCTCCTATAATTCACCCCTCCACTTT

clone size: -
V gene: TRBV7-2
J gene: TRBJ2-3
D gene: TRBD2
CDR3 protein: CASRRLAGLGADTQYF
CDR3 DNA: TGTGCCAGCAGGCGTCTAGCGGGACTCGGGGCAGATACGCAGTATTTT

clone size: -
V gene: TRBV28
J gene: TRBJ2-7
D gene: -
CDR3 protein: CASLSRGSHYEQYF
CDR3 DNA: TGTGCCAGCCTCTCCAGGGGCAGCCACTACGAGCAGTACTTC

clone size: -
V gene: TRBV9
J gene: TRBJ2-1
D gene: -
CDR3 protein: CASSVETYNEQFF
CDR3 DNA: TGTGCCAGCAGCGTAGAAACCTACAATGAGCAGTTCTTC

clone size: once
V gene: TRBV6-6
J gene: TRBJ1-2
D gene: -
CDR3 protein: CASSYSRPLNYGYTF
CDR3 DNA: TGTGCCAGCAGTTACTCAAGACCGCTCAACTATGGCTACACCTTC

clone size: -
V gene: TRBV5-4
J gene: TRBJ2-7
D gene: TRBD1
CDR3 protein: CASGKNAGQVYEQYF
CDR3 DNA: TGTGCCAGCGGTAAAAATGCGGGACAGGTCTACGAGCAGTACTTC

clone size: -
V gene: TRBV7-2
J gene: TRBJ2-7
D gene: -
CDR3 protein: CASSRNTGPYYEQYF
CDR3 DNA: TGTGCCAGCAGCCGAAATACGGGACCCTACTACGAGCAGTACTTC